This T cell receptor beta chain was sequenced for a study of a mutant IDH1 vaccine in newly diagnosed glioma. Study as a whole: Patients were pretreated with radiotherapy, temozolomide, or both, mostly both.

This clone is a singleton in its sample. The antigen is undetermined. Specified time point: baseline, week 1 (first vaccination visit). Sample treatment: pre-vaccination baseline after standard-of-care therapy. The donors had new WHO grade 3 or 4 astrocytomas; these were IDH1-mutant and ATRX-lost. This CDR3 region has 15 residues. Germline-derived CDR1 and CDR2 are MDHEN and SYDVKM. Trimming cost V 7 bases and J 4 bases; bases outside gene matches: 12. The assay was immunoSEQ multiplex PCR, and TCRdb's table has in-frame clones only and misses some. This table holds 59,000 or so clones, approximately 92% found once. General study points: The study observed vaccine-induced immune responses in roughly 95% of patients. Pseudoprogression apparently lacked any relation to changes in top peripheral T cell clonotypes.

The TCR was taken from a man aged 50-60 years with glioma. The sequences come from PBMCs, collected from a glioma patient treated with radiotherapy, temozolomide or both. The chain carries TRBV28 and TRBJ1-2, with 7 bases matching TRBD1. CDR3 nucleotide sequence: TGTGCCAGCACCTACCGACAGGGCCGTGCCTATGGCTACACCTTC. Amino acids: CASTYRQGRAYGYTF.